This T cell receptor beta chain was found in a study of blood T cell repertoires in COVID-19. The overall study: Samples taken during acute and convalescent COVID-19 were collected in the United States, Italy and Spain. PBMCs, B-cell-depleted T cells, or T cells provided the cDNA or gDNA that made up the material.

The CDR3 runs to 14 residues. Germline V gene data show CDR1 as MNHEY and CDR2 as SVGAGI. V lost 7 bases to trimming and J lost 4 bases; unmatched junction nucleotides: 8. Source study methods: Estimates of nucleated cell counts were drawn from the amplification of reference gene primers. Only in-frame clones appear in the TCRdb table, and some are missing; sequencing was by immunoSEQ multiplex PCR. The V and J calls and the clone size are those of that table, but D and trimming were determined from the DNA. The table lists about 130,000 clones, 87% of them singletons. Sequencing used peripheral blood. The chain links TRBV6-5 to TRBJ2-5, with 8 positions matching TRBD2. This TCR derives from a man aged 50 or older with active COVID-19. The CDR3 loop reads CASIRGGPPETQYF. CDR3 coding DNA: TGTGCCAGCATCCGGGGGGGCCCTCCAGAGACCCAGTACTTC.